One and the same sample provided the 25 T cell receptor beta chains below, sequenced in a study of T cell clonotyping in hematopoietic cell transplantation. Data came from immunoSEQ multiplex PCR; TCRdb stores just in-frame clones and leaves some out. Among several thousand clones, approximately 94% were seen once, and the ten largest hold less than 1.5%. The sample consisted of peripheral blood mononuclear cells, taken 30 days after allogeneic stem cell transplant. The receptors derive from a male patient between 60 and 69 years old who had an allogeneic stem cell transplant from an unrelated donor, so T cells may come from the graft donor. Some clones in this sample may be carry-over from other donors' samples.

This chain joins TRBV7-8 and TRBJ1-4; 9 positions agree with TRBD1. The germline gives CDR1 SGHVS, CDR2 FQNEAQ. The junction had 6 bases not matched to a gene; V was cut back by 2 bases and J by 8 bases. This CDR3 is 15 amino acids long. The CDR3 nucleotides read TGTGCCAGCAGCTTACGGACAGGGGCCTCGGAAAAACTGTTTTTT. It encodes CASSLRTGASEKLFF.

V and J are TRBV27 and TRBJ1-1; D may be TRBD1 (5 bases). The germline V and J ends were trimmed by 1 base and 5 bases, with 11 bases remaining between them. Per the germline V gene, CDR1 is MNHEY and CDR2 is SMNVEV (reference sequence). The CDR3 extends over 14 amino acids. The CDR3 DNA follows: TGTGCCAGCAGTTTATGGGCAGGGCGGACTGAAGCTTTCTTT. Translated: CASSLWAGRTEAFF.

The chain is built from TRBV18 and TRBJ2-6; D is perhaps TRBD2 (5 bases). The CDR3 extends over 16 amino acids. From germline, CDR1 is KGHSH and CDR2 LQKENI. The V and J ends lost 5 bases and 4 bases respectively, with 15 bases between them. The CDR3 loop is CASSRSAPGGANVLTF. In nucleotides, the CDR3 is TGTGCCAGCTCAAGGTCAGCCCCGGGAGGGGCCAACGTCCTGACTTTC.

Here the CDR3 reads CASSSPFGGRGSYEQYF. CDR3 nucleotide sequence: TGTGCCAGCAGTTCTCCCTTCGGGGGCAGGGGGTCCTACGAGCAGTACTTC. The J gene is TRBJ2-7, the V gene TRBV27; weak D call: TRBD1 (7 bases). The CDR3 has 17 amino acids. CDR1 and CDR2 (germline): MNHEY, SMNVEV (reference sequence). V gave up 4 bases and J gave up 1 base, with 20 bases separating them.

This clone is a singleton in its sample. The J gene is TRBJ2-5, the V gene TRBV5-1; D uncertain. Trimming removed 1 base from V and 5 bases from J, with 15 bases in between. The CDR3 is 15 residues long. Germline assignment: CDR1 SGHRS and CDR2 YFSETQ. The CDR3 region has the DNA TGCGCCAGCAGCTTGCCCAGTCTTCTCAGGGAGACCCAGTACTTC. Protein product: CASSLPSLLRETQYF.

CDR3 protein: CASSSPGTVKGQPQHF. CDR3 in DNA: TGTGCCAGCAGTTCACCCGGGACAGTGAAGGGGCAGCCCCAGCATTTT. The gene calls are TRBV28 and TRBJ1-5; 7 nucleotides agree with TRBD1. Germline CDR1 and CDR2: MDHEN and SYDVKM. The junction had 13 bases not matched to a gene; V was cut back by 4 bases and J by 7 bases. CDR3 length: 16 amino acids.

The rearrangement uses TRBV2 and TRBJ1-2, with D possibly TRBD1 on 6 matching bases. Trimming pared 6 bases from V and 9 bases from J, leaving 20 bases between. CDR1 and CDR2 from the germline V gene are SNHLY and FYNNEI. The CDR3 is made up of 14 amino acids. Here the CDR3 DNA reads TGTGCCAGCAGGCCCCGAGCAGGGGCCCAGCGCTACACCTTC. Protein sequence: CASRPRAGAQRYTF.

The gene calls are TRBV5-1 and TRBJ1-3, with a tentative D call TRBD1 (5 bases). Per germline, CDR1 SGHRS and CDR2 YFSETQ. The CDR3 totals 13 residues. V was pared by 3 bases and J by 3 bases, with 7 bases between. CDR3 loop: CASSSGHGNTIYF. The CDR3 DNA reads TGCGCCAGCAGCTCCGGACATGGAAACACCATATATTTT.

The CDR3: CASSEGASYGYTF. As DNA, the CDR3 is TGTGCCAGCAGTGAGGGGGCTAGCTATGGCTACACCTTC. The genes are TRBV2 and TRBJ1-2; D perhaps matches TRBD1 (6 bases). Looked up from germline, CDR1 is SNHLY and CDR2 is FYNNEI. The CDR3 length is 13 residues. V shed 3 bases and J shed 4 bases, with 9 bases lying between them.

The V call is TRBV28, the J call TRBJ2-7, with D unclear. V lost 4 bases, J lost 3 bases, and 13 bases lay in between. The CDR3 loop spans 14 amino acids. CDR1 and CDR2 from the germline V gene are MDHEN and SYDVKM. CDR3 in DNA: TGTGCCAGCAGTTCGACCCTGGCTCTCTACGAGCAGTACTTC. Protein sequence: CASSSTLALYEQYF.

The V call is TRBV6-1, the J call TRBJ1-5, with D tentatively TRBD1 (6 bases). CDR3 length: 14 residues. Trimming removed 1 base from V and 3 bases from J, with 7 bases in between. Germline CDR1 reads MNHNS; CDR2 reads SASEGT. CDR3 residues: CASSEGQVNQPQHF. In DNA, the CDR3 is TGTGCCAGCAGTGAAGGACAGGTCAATCAGCCCCAGCATTTT.

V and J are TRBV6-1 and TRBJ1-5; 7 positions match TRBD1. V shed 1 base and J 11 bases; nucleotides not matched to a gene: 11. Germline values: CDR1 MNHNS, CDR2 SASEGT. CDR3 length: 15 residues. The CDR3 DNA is TGTGCCAGCAGTGAAGAGGGAGCAGGGGGAATAGCCCAGCATTTT. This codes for CASSEEGAGGIAQHF.

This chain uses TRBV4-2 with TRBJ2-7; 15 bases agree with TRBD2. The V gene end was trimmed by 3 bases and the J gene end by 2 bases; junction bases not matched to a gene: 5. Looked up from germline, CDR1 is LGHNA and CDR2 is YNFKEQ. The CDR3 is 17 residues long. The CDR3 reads CASSQDWTSGGAYEQYF. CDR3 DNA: TGTGCCAGCAGCCAGGACTGGACTAGCGGGGGGGCCTACGAGCAGTACTTC.

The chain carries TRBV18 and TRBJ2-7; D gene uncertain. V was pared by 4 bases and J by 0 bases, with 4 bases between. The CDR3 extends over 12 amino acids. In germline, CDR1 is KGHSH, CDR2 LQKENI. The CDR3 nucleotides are TGTGCCAGCTCACTCACCTCCTACGAGCAGTACTTC. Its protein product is CASSLTSYEQYF.

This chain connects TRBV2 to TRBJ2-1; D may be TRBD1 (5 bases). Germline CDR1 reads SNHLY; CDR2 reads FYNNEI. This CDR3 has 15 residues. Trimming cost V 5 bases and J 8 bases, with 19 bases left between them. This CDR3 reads CASSRAQILRDEQFF. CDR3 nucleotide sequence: TGTGCCAGCAGTCGGGCCCAAATACTCAGGGATGAGCAGTTCTTC.

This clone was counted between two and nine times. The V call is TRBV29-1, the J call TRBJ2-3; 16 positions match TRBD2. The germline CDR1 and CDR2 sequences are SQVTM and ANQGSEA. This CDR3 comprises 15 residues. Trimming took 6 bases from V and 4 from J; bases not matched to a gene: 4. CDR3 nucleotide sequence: TGCAGCGTCCTAGGGACTAGCGGGAGGGCAGATACGCAGTATTTT. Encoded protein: CSVLGTSGRADTQYF.

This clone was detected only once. CDR3 in amino acids: CASTEVGGTDTQYF. In DNA form, the CDR3 reads TGTGCCAGCACGGAGGTCGGAGGCACAGATACGCAGTATTTT. The chain joins TRBV2 to TRBJ2-3; D is perhaps TRBD2 (5 bases). The CDR3 spans 14 residues. With 7 bases removed from V and 1 base from J, the gap between germline ends came to 12 bases. In germline, CDR1 is SNHLY, CDR2 FYNNEI.

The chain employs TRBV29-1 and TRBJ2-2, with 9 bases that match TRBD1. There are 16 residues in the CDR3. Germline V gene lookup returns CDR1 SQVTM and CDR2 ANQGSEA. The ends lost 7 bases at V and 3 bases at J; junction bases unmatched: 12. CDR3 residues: CSARDRDLSHTGELFF. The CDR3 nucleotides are TGCAGCGCCCGGGACAGGGACTTGTCGCACACCGGGGAGCTGTTTTTT.

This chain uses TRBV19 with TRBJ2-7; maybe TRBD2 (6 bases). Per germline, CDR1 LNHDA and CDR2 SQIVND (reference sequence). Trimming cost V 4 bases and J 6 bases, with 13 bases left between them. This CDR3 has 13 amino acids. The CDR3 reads CASSRLGGGEQYF. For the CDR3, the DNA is TGTGCCAGTAGTAGGTTGGGAGGAGGCGAGCAGTACTTC.

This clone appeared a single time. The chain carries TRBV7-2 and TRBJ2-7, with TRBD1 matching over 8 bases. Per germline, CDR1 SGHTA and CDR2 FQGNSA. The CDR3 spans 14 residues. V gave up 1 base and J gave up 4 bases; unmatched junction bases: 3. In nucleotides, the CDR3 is TGTGCCAGCAGCTTAGACAGGGGGTGGTACGAGCAGTACTTC. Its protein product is CASSLDRGWYEQYF.

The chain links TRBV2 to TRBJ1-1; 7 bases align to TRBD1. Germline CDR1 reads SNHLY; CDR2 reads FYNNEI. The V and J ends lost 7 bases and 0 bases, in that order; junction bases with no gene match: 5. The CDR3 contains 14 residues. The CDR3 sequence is CASTLRGLNTEAFF. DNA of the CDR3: TGTGCCAGCACGTTAAGGGGGCTGAACACTGAAGCTTTCTTT.

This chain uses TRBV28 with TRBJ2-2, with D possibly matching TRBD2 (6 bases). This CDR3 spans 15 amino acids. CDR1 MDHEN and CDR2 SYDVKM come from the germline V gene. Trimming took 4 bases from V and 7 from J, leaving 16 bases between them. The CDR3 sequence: CASSSQKKDYGELFF. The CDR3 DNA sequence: TGTGCCAGCAGTTCCCAGAAAAAGGACTACGGGGAGCTGTTTTTT.

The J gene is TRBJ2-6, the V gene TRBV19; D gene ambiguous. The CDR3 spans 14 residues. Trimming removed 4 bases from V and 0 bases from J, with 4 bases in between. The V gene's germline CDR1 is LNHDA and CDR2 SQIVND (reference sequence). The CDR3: CASSKSSGANVLTF. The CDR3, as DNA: TGTGCCAGTAGTAAAAGCTCTGGGGCCAACGTCCTGACTTTC.

The CDR3 reads CASRVGRDDEQFF. The DNA for the CDR3 is TGTGCCAGCAGAGTGGGCAGGGACGATGAGCAGTTCTTC. The chain has TRBV6-5 and TRBJ2-1; perhaps D is TRBD1 or TRBD2 (5 bases each). The V gene's germline CDR1 is MNHEY and CDR2 SVGAGI. This CDR3 contains 13 residues. With 6 bases removed from V and 8 bases from J, the gap between germline ends came to 14 bases.

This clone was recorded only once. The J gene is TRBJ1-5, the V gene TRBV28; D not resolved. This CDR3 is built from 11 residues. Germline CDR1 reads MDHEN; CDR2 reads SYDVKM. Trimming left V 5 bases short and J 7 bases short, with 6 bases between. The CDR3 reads CASSGRQPQHF. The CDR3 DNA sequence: TGTGCCAGCAGTGGAAGACAGCCCCAGCATTTT.